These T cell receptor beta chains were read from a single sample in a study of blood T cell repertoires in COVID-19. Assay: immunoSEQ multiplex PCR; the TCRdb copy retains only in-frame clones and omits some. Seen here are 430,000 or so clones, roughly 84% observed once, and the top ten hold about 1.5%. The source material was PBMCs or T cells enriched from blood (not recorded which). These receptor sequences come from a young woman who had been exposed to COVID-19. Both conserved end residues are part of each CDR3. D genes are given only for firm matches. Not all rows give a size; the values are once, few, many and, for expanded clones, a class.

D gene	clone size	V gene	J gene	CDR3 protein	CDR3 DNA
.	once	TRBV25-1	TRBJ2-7	CASSGGLLPQYF	TGTGCCAGCAGCGGTGGACTCCTTCCGCAGTACTTC
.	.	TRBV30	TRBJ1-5	CAWSVLRNQPQHF	TGTGCCTGGAGTGTACTCCGTAATCAGCCCCAGCATTTT
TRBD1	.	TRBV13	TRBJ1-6	CASSFSRDRGLGSPLHF	TGTGCCAGCAGCTTCTCCCGGGACAGGGGGCTGGGTTCACCCCTCCACTTT
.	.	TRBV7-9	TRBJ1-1	CASSLTMGGTEAFF	TGTGCCAGCAGCTTAACAATGGGGGGAACTGAAGCTTTCTTT
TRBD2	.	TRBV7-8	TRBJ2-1	CASSLPGLAGGTDNEQFF	TGTGCCAGCAGCTTACCGGGACTAGCGGGAGGGACGGACAATGAGCAGTTCTTC
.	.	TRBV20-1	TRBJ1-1	CSASRAQGSTEAFF	TGCAGTGCTAGTAGGGCACAGGGCTCCACTGAAGCTTTCTTT
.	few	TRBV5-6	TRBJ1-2	CASSPSGSGVNYGYTF	TGTGCCAGCAGCCCGTCAGGGTCGGGAGTTAACTATGGCTACACCTTC
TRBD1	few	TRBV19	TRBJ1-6	CASSQTGYTYNSPLHF	TGTGCCAGTAGCCAGACAGGGTACACCTATAATTCACCCCTCCACTTT
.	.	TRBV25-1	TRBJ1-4	CASSEYNKGPTNEKLFF	TGTGCCAGCAGTGAATATAACAAGGGGCCCACTAATGAAAAACTGTTTTTT
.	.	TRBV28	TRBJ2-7	CASSRIYEQYF	TGTGCCAGCAGTCGTATTTACGAGCAGTACTTC
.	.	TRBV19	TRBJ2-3	CATSEGGSADTQYF	TGTGCCACCAGCGAGGGGGGGTCTGCTGATACGCAGTATTTT
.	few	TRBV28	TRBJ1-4	CASSFAPGANEKLFF	TGTGCCAGCAGTTTCGCCCCGGGAGCTAATGAAAAACTGTTTTTT
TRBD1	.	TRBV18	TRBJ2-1	CASSQGAVGNEQFF	TGTGCCAGCTCACAGGGGGCCGTGGGCAATGAGCAGTTCTTC
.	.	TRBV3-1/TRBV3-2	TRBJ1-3	CASSDTETGNTIYF	TGTGCCAGCAGCGATACAGAGACTGGAAACACCATATATTTT
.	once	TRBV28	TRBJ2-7	CASSFSLLYEQYF	TGTGCCAGCAGTTTTAGTCTACTGTACGAGCAGTACTTC
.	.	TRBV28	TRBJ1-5	CASSLFGGIYQPQHF	TGTGCCAGCAGTTTATTTGGGGGGATCTATCAGCCCCAGCATTTT
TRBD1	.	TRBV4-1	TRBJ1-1	CASSQAAGGWFAFF	TGCGCCAGCAGCCAAGCGGCAGGGGGCTGGTTTGCTTTCTTT
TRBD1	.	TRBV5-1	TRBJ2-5	CASSFGAGQGETQYF	TGCGCCAGCAGCTTTGGGGCGGGACAGGGAGAGACCCAGTACTTC
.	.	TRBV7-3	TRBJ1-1	CASSLTRVATEAFF	TGTGCCAGCAGCTTAACGAGGGTCGCGACTGAAGCTTTCTTT
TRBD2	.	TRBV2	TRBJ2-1	CASRLAGFNEQFF	TGTGCCAGCCGGCTAGCGGGTTTCAATGAGCAGTTCTTC
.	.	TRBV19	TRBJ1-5	CASSIWGGNSNQPQHF	TGTGCCAGTAGTATCTGGGGAGGGAACAGCAATCAGCCCCAGCATTTT
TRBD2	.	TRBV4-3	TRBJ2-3	CASSQRTSGGGTDTQYF	TGCGCCAGCAGCCAGCGCACTAGCGGGGGGGGCACAGATACGCAGTATTTT
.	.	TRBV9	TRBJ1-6	CASSVEGGTVNSPLHF	TGTGCCAGCAGCGTCGAGGGGGGGACGGTTAATTCACCCCTCCACTTT
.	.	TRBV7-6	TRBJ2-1	CASSLGGGGYNEQFF	TGTGCCAGCAGCTTAGGGGGGGGCGGGTACAATGAGCAGTTCTTC
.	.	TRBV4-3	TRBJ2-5	CASSQDRTGPYQETQYF	TGCGCCAGCAGCCAAGATAGAACAGGCCCGTACCAAGAGACCCAGTACTTC
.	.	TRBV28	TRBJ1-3	CAGPGHPISGNTIYF	TGTGCCGGACCGGGACATCCTATCTCTGGAAACACCATATATTTT
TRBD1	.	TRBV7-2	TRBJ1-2	CASSLYGGTGSGGYTF	TGTGCCAGCAGCTTATACGGAGGGACAGGTTCGGGAGGCTACACCTTC
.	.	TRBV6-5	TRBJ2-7	CASSYGGGASYEQYF	TGTGCCAGCAGTTACGGGGGCGGAGCCTCCTACGAGCAGTACTTC
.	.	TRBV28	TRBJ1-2	CASSYGAPYGYTF	TGTGCCAGCAGTTATGGGGCACCCTATGGCTACACCTTC
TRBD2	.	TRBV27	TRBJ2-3	CASSLSGLAGGGTDTQYF	TGTGCCAGCAGTCTTTCGGGACTAGCGGGAGGTGGGACAGATACGCAGTATTTT
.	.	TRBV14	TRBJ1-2	CASSQDRGGYTF	TGTGCCAGCAGCCAAGATCGTGGCGGCTACACCTTC
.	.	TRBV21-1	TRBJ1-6	CASSNNRDYNSPLHF	TGTGCCAGCAGTAACAACCGTGACTATAATTCACCCCTCCACTTT
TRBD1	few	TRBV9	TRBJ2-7	CASSLQDRGHSEQYF	TGTGCCAGCAGCTTACAGGACAGGGGGCACTCCGAGCAGTACTTC
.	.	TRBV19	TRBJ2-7	CASSMEGFGTYEQYF	TGTGCCAGTAGTATGGAGGGGTTTGGGACCTACGAGCAGTACTTC
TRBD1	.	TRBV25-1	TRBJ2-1	CASSSAPGQGAHEQFF	TGTGCCAGCAGTTCAGCCCCGGGACAGGGGGCCCATGAGCAGTTCTTC
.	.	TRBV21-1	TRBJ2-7	CASSSRTSGRVWEQYF	TGTGCCAGCAGCTCTCGGACTAGCGGGAGGGTTTGGGAGCAGTACTTC
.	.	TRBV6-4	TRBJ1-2	CASSDSALPGYGYTF	TGTGCCAGCAGTGACTCGGCCCTACCAGGCTATGGCTACACCTTC
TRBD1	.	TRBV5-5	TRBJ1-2	CASTEDLTGYGYGYTF	TGTGCCAGCACCGAGGACTTGACAGGGTACGGCTATGGCTACACCTTC
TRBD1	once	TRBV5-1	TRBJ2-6	CASSLEGMTGPGANVLTF	TGCGCCAGCAGCTTGGAAGGGATGACAGGGCCTGGGGCCAACGTCCTGACTTTC
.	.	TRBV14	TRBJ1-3	CASSQGGGFGGNTIYF	TGTGCCAGCAGCCAAGGCGGGGGGTTTGGAGGAAACACCATATATTTT
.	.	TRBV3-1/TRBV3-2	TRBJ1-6	CASSQDGTSPLHF	TGTGCCAGCAGCCAAGATGGTACATCACCCCTCCACTTT
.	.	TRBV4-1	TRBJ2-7	CASSQESRGYEQYF	TGCGCCAGCAGCCAAGAGTCCAGGGGCTACGAGCAGTACTTC
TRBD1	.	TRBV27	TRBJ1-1	CASRQGAGSTEAFF	TGTGCCAGCCGACAGGGGGCGGGGAGCACTGAAGCTTTCTTT
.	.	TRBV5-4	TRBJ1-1	CASTIGSNTEAFF	TGTGCCAGCACTATCGGTAGTAACACTGAAGCTTTCTTT
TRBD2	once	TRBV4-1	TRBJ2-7	CASSQGDRTSGGSYEQYF	TGCGCCAGCAGCCAAGGGGACAGGACTAGCGGGGGATCCTACGAGCAGTACTTC
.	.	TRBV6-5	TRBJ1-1	CASGEGFKKAFF	TGTGCCAGCGGGGAGGGGTTTAAAAAAGCTTTCTTT
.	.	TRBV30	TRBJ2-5	CAWSRVSQETQYF	TGTGCCTGGAGCCGGGTCAGCCAAGAGACCCAGTACTTC
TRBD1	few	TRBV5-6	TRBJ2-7	CASSTPRTGAKAYEQYF	TGTGCCAGCAGCACACCCCGGACAGGGGCAAAAGCCTACGAGCAGTACTTC
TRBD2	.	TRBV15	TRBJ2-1	CATSWRRGGNNEQFF	TGTGCCACCAGTTGGCGGAGGGGAGGGAACAATGAGCAGTTCTTC
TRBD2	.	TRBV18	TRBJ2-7	CASSPTSGGTYEQYF	TGTGCCAGCTCACCGACTAGCGGGGGGACTTACGAGCAGTACTTC
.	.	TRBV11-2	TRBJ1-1	CASEPGPGGYTEAFF	TGTGCCAGCGAACCCGGACCGGGAGGCTACACTGAAGCTTTCTTT
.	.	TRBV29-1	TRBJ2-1	CSVIQGLGFKEQFF	TGCAGCGTCATACAGGGTTTGGGGTTTAAGGAGCAGTTCTTC
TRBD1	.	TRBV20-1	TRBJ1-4	CSARDRGGEKLFF	TGCAGTGCTCGTGACAGGGGCGGCGAAAAACTGTTTTTT
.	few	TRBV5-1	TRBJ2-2	CASSLARNTGELFF	TGCGCCAGCAGCTTGGCGCGGAACACCGGGGAGCTGTTTTTT
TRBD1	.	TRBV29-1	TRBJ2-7	CSVGPGQGIREQYF	TGCAGCGTTGGACCGGGACAGGGAATACGGGAGCAGTACTTC
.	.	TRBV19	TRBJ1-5	CASSIGPIRSGVYSNQPQHF	TGTGCCAGTAGTATAGGGCCTATAAGGTCGGGGGTATATAGCAATCAGCCCCAGCATTTT